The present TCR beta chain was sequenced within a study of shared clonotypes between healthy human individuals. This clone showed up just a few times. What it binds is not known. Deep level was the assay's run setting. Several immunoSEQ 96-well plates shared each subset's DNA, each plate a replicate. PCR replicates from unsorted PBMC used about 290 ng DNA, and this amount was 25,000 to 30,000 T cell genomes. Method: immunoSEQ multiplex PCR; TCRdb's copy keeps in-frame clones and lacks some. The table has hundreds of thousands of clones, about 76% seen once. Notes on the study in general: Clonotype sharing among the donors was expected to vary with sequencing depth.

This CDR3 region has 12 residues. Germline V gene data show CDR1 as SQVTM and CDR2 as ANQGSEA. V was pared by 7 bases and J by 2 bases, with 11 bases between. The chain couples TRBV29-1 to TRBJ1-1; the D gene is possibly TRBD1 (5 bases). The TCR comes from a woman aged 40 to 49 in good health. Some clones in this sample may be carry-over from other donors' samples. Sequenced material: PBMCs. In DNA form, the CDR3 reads TGCAGCGGGACATCTTTTAACACTGAAGCTTTCTTT. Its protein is CSGTSFNTEAFF.